The sequence of this T cell receptor (beta chain) was determined in a study of cytomegalovirus exposure and HLA in healthy donors. The germline CDR1 and CDR2 sequences are LNHDA and SQIVND (reference sequence). The CDR3 covers 15 residues. V dropped 2 bases and J dropped 2 bases, with 11 bases sitting between them. 60 Vbeta and 13 Jbeta primers were used in PCR. Using immunoSEQ multiplex PCR, the repertoire was profiled, and TCRdb retains in-frame clones only, with some absent. The data show more than 85,000 clones, under 85% seen once. Donors had nominal health at sampling but likely had unrecorded immune exposures. Of note for this clone: Antigen: not known.

Study-level results: The HLA-A and HLA-B alleles of most subjects were reportedly predicted accurately from TCR beta sequences. A few chains tied to CMV proved CMV antigen-specific in vitro.

The sample consisted of PBMCs. The chain has TRBV19 and TRBJ2-3; D possibly corresponds to TRBD2 (6 bases). The TCR sequence derives from a man younger than 35 in good health and CMV-seronegative. The CDR3: CASSITLGLTDTQYF. The CDR3 DNA reads TGTGCCAGTAGTATAACGCTGGGACTCACAGATACGCAGTATTTT.